The 22 T cell receptor beta chains given below trace back to one sample, sequenced in a study of cytomegalovirus exposure and HLA in healthy donors. Generated by immunoSEQ multiplex PCR, the TCRdb table keeps only in-frame clones and is missing some. The sample yields a few hundred thousand clones, roughly 90% seen once. The sequencing sample was made of PBMCs. The receptor set was obtained from a woman aged 18-29 years in good health and CMV-seronegative.

The chain recombines TRBV5-1 with TRBJ1-2, with TRBD1 matching 10 bases. J lost 0 bases, V lost 0 bases, and 2 bases had no gene match. The germline V gene encodes CDR1 SGHRS and CDR2 YFSETQ. The CDR3 totals 16 residues. CDR3 DNA sequence: TGCGCCAGCAGCTTGGGACAGGGGGCAACTAACTATGGCTACACCTTC. As protein: CASSLGQGATNYGYTF.

The rearrangement links TRBV28 to TRBJ1-1; maybe TRBD1 (6 bases). Trimming cost V 2 bases and J 1 base, with 11 bases left between them. The length of the CDR3 is 15 residues. Germline CDR1 and CDR2: MDHEN and SYDVKM. The CDR3 sequence is CASSLNRASNTEAFF. The CDR3 DNA is TGTGCCAGCAGTTTAAACAGGGCCTCGAACACTGAAGCTTTCTTT.

The CDR3 sequence: CASSQATGTEGRELFF. The CDR3 bases are TGTGCCAGCTCACAAGCGACCGGGACGGAGGGGCGGGAGCTGTTTTTT. The gene calls are TRBV7-3 and TRBJ2-2; TRBD2 might be the D (6 bases). The CDR3 sequence is 16 residues long. V lost 8 bases to trimming and J lost 9 bases, with 25 bases between them. From germline, CDR1 is SGHTA and CDR2 FQGTGA.

The count of this clone is one. The CDR3 region has the DNA TGTGCCAGCAGCTTAGGAGCGGGGGCCTACAATGAGCAGTTCTTC. Amino acids: CASSLGAGAYNEQFF. This sequence joins TRBV7-9 and TRBJ2-1; TRBD2 agrees at 8 bases. Unmatched junction bases numbered 1, after V lost 1 base and J lost 2 bases. The CDR3 extends over 15 amino acids. Germline loops: CDR1 SEHNR, CDR2 FQNEAQ (reference sequence).

This sequence joins TRBV6-5 and TRBJ2-7; TRBD1 matches 8 bases. Looked up from germline, CDR1 is MNHEY and CDR2 is SVGAGI. This CDR3 has 14 amino acids. The V gene end was trimmed by 3 bases and the J gene end by 2 bases; junction bases not matched to a gene: 3. The CDR3 DNA follows: TGTGCCAGCAGTTATACAGGGGGGACCTACGAGCAGTACTTC. Translated: CASSYTGGTYEQYF.

This chain uses TRBV5-1 with TRBJ2-2, with a possible D match to TRBD2 (5 bases). The CDR3 totals 16 residues. Trimming took off 0 bases at V and 5 bases at J, with 14 bases between the two ends. CDR1 is SGHRS and CDR2 is YFSETQ in the germline V gene. CDR3 loop: CASSLAKTSRTGELFF. CDR3 sequence (DNA): TGCGCCAGCAGCTTGGCCAAAACTAGTCGGACCGGGGAGCTGTTTTTT.

The V call is TRBV27, the J call TRBJ2-2; D perhaps matches TRBD1 (6 bases). The V gene lost 6 bases and the J gene lost 2 bases, with 19 bases spanning the gap. CDR3 length equals 17 residues. Looked up from germline, CDR1 is MNHEY and CDR2 is SMNVEV (reference sequence). The CDR3 sequence is CASSSGTNPINTGELFF. CDR3 DNA: TGTGCCAGCAGCTCCGGGACAAATCCTATAAACACCGGGGAGCTGTTTTTT.

The chain combines TRBV27 with TRBJ2-3, with D perhaps TRBD2 (6 bases). This CDR3 region has 15 residues. The germline V and J ends were trimmed by 2 bases and 0 bases, with 9 bases remaining between them. CDR1 is MNHEY and CDR2 is SMNVEV in the germline V gene (reference sequence). CDR3 sequence reads: CASSLLGTSTDTQYF. The CDR3 coding sequence is TGTGCCAGCAGTTTACTCGGGACTAGCACAGATACGCAGTATTTT.

This chain joins TRBV4-1 and TRBJ2-7; D unresolved. Germline V gene sequence: CDR1 MGHRA, CDR2 YSYEKL. V lost 1 base, J lost 0 bases, and 10 bases lay in between. This CDR3 has 15 amino acids. The chain's CDR3 is CASSQGHTTSYEQYF. The CDR3 bases are TGCGCCAGCAGCCAAGGTCATACTACCTCCTACGAGCAGTACTTC.

About this clone itself: No conserved phenylalanine or tryptophan ends this CDR3, so it is likely a read error. It is unclear where the CDR3 begins or ends on the DNA, so no DNA is shown, and the CDR3 is as TCRdb lists it. The gene calls are TRBV7-9 and TRBJ2-7; the listed D gene, TRBD1, was not tested against the DNA. Including both end residues, the CDR3 is 13 amino acids long. Germline CDR1 and CDR2: SEHNR and FQNEAQ (reference sequence). The CDR3 loop reads CASSATGPPSPRY.

The chain has TRBV5-1 and TRBJ1-2; the D gene is possibly TRBD1 (6 bases). The V and J ends lost 2 bases and 3 bases respectively, with 11 bases between them. Germline V CDR1 and CDR2: SGHRS, YFSETQ. The CDR3 has 14 amino acids. CDR3 coding DNA: TGCGCCAGCAGCTTCACAGGGAACGACTATGGCTACACCTTC. This sequence encodes CASSFTGNDYGYTF.

This clone appeared once. The gene calls are TRBV6-6 and TRBJ2-7; tentative D call: TRBD2 (7 bases). The CDR3 length is 14 residues. Germline V gene lookup returns CDR1 MNHNY and CDR2 SVGAGI (reference sequence). Trimming shortened V by 2 bases and J by 6 bases, and 14 bases separated the two germline ends. The CDR3 protein is CASSYEGGRVEQYF. CDR3 coding DNA: TGTGCCAGCAGTTACGAGGGGGGGCGCGTCGAGCAGTACTTC.

V and J are TRBV18 and TRBJ1-3, with D unresolved. V dropped 1 base and J dropped 0 bases, with 10 bases sitting between them. The length of the CDR3 is 16 residues. Germline V gives CDR1 KGHSH, CDR2 LQKENI. The CDR3 bases are TGTGCCAGCTCACCACGCGGGGAAAGCTCTGGAAACACCATATATTTT. It is translated as CASSPRGESSGNTIYF.

V and J are TRBV5-6 and TRBJ2-6; a weak D match, TRBD1 (5 bases). V was pared by 5 bases and J by 4 bases, with 13 bases between. The germline V gene has CDR1 SGHDT and CDR2 YYEEEE. The CDR3 contains 15 residues. The CDR3 reads CASSFAGIGANVLTF. CDR3 DNA sequence: TGTGCCAGCAGTTTCGCAGGGATCGGGGCCAACGTCCTGACTTTC.

The rearrangement links TRBV2 to TRBJ2-2; D remains unclear. CDR1 SNHLY and CDR2 FYNNEI come from the germline V gene. The V end was cut by 7 bases, the J end by 5 bases, with 5 bases between. This CDR3 has 11 residues. Here the CDR3 reads CASIMTGELFF. CDR3 in DNA: TGTGCCAGCATCATGACCGGGGAGCTGTTTTTT.

The rearrangement uses TRBV5-5 and TRBJ2-4; 9 positions agree with TRBD1. This CDR3 is 16 amino acids long. With 0 bases clipped from V and 6 bases from J, the junction kept 7 bases outside the gene matches. Germline V gene data show CDR1 as SGHKS and CDR2 as YYEKEE (reference sequence). The CDR3 reads CASSLGDRVEGNIQYF. CDR3 coding DNA: TGTGCCAGCAGCTTGGGGGACAGGGTGGAGGGAAACATTCAGTACTTC.

The genes are TRBV6-5 and TRBJ2-2, with TRBD1 identical over 11 bases. CDR3 size: 16 residues. Germline trimming cut 4 bases from V and 2 bases from J; bases unmatched to any gene: 3. Looked up from germline, CDR1 is MNHEY and CDR2 is SVGAGI. The CDR3 loop reads CASSSDRGPNTGELFF. The CDR3 nucleotides read TGTGCCAGCAGTTCGGACAGGGGGCCAAACACCGGGGAGCTGTTTTTT.

The rearrangement links TRBV27 to TRBJ2-7, with 9 bases that match TRBD2. The V segment lost 3 bases and the J segment 5 bases; nucleotides outside the gene matches: 8. Germline V gene data show CDR1 as MNHEY and CDR2 as SMNVEV (reference sequence). The CDR3 length is 15 residues. CDR3 amino acids: CASSLVAGVGNEQYF. The DNA for the CDR3 is TGTGCCAGCAGTTTGGTAGCGGGAGTAGGGAACGAGCAGTACTTC.

This chain connects TRBV7-2 to TRBJ2-7; 8 nucleotides line up with TRBD2. Germline-derived CDR1 and CDR2 are SGHTA and FQGNSA. The CDR3 covers 15 residues. V lost 5 bases, J lost 4 bases, and 10 bases stayed unmatched. The chain's CDR3 is CASSPVAGQPYEQYF. DNA for the CDR3: TGTGCCAGCAGCCCCGTAGCGGGGCAGCCTTACGAGCAGTACTTC.

This chain connects TRBV15 to TRBJ2-7, with TRBD1 matching over 8 bases. From germline, CDR1 is LNHNV and CDR2 YYDKDF (reference sequence). J gave up 2 bases and V 3 bases, and 3 bases lay outside the gene matches. This CDR3 is 14 amino acids long. The CDR3 here is CATSRDRAAYEQYF. In DNA form, the CDR3 reads TGTGCCACCAGCAGGGACAGGGCGGCCTACGAGCAGTACTTC.

This rearrangement joins TRBV28 to TRBJ1-2; D gene ambiguous. Between the trimmed V and J ends, which lost 7 bases and 4 bases, there was a span of 16 bases. CDR1 is MDHEN and CDR2 is SYDVKM in the germline V gene. The CDR3 totals 14 residues. CDR3 in amino acids: CASTPQQLSYGYTF. The CDR3 region has the DNA TGTGCCAGCACACCGCAACAGCTCTCCTATGGCTACACCTTC.

CDR3 region: CASIRGGSETQYF. The CDR3 nucleotides read TGTGCCAGCATTAGAGGGGGCTCAGAGACCCAGTACTTC. V usage is TRBV2 and J usage is TRBJ2-5, with 7 bases identical to TRBD1. The CDR3 totals 13 residues. Trimming at V came to 7 bases and at J to 4 bases, leaving 6 bases not matched to a gene. CDR1 and CDR2 (germline): SNHLY, FYNNEI.